This is a list of T cell receptor beta chains from one sample in a study of cytomegalovirus exposure and HLA in healthy donors. TCRdb's copy holds only in-frame clones and misses some; the assay was immunoSEQ multiplex PCR. The sample consists of about 180,000 clones, roughly 85% of them appearing once. Specimen: PBMCs. These receptors all stem from a man younger than 35 in good health and CMV-seropositive. CDR3s include the opening cysteine and the closing phenylalanine or tryptophan. Fields, in order: V gene, J gene, clone size, D gene, CDR3 DNA, CDR3 protein. A D gene is named only where the DNA matches it firmly. Clone size is not always given. Where it is, it says once, few, many or a class for expanded clones.

>TRBV9|TRBJ1-1|.|.
TGTGCCAGCAGCGTAGTAAGGGGTGGGGAGGTTAACACTGAAGCTTTCTTT
CASSVVRGGEVNTEAFF
>TRBV5-1|TRBJ2-2|.|TRBD1
TGCGCCAGCACGCTCTCCATGATGGACAGGCTAACCGGGGAGCTGTTTTTT
CASTLSMMDRLTGELFF
>TRBV6-5|TRBJ1-5|.|.
TGTGCCAGCAGCGGGGGTAGAAGCAATCAGCCCCAGCATTTT
CASSGGRSNQPQHF
>TRBV7-2|TRBJ1-4|.|.
TGTGCCAGCAGCGAACGCCTCGGGGGAAAACTGTTTTTT
CASSERLGGKLFF
>TRBV10-1|TRBJ2-4|.|.
TGCGCCAGGACCGGACATCTCCTAGCCAAAAACATTCAGTACTTC
CARTGHLLAKNIQYF
>TRBV13|TRBJ2-3|.|TRBD1
TGTGCCAGCACCTTCCGGGACAGGGGAGCAGATACGCAGTATTTT
CASTFRDRGADTQYF
>TRBV9|TRBJ2-1|once|.
TGTGCCAGCAGCGTAGTTGGGGGGGGCCCCGAGCAGTTCTTC
CASSVVGGGPEQFF
>TRBV28|TRBJ1-1|.|TRBD1
TGTGCCAGCAGTCTAGGGACAGGGGGTGGGGGATTCTTT
CASSLGTGGGGFF
>TRBV30|TRBJ1-5|few|TRBD1
TGTGCCTCCAGGACAGGGGATAATCAGCCCCAGCATTTT
CASRTGDNQPQHF
>TRBV5-4|TRBJ1-2|.|.
TGTGCCAGCAGCTTGGCTTCGGTGGAGAGCTACACCTTC
CASSLASVESYTF
>TRBV7-6|TRBJ1-4|once|TRBD1
TGTGCCAGCAGCTGGGGGACAGGGGAGAATAATGAAAAACTGTTTTTT
CASSWGTGENNEKLFF
>TRBV14|TRBJ2-7|.|TRBD1
TGTGCCAGCAGCCCCAGACAGGGGGGGGAGCAGTACTTC
CASSPRQGGEQYF
>TRBV18|TRBJ1-1|.|.
TGTGCCAGCGATCAGGGGAGGGACACTGAAGCTTTCTTT
CASDQGRDTEAFF
>TRBV12-5|TRBJ2-2|.|.
TGTGCTAGTGGTTTAGGGGCCGGGGAGCTGTTTTTT
CASGLGAGELFF
>TRBV2|TRBJ2-1|.|.
TGTGCCAGCAGAACCAGGGCCGGACCGAATGAGCAGTTCTTC
CASRTRAGPNEQFF
>TRBV19|TRBJ1-4|.|.
TGTGCCAGTAGTTTCAGTGAAAAACTGTTTTTT
CASSFSEKLFF
>TRBV7-6|TRBJ2-5|.|TRBD1
TGTGCCAGCAGCTTAAGACAGGGCGGAGAGACCCAGTACTTC
CASSLRQGGETQYF
>TRBV6-1|TRBJ1-2|once|.
TGTGCCAGCAGTGAAATGACAGCTAGCGATTATGGCTACACCTTC
CASSEMTASDYGYTF
>TRBV7-9|TRBJ2-2|.|.
TGTGCCAGCAGCTTAGGAATCGGTACCGGGGAGCTGTTTTTT
CASSLGIGTGELFF
>TRBV18|TRBJ1-5|.|.
TGTGCCAGCTCACCACGAGGGTTTTTTAATCAGCCCCAGCATTTT
CASSPRGFFNQPQHF